This entry lists 28 T cell receptor beta chains sequenced from one sample in a study of T cells after somatic rescue of genetic block. Data came from immunoSEQ multiplex PCR; TCRdb stores just in-frame clones and leaves some out. Here the sample spans 80,000 to 100,000 clones, 85% to 90% being singletons. The sequencing input was peripheral blood mononuclear cells (PBMCs). The receptors were sampled from a woman younger than 30.

The chain has TRBV7-6 and TRBJ2-2, with TRBD2 matching 11 bases. This CDR3 region has 17 residues. The germline CDR1 and CDR2 sequences are SGHVS and FNYEAQ. V lost 7 bases to trimming and J lost 0 bases; unmatched junction nucleotides: 7. The CDR3 nucleotides read TGTGCCAGCACCCCTCTAGCGGGAGGCCCGAACACCGGGGAGCTGTTTTTT. It encodes CASTPLAGGPNTGELFF.

A word on this clone: The germline gene is not matched at one end of the junction; a read error may be the cause. The DNA of the CDR3 is TGTGCCAGCAGTCAAACGCAAGGAGTTCCCCCTTCTTTT. It translates to CASSQTQGVPPSF. The chain combines TRBV28 with TRBJ2-3; D remains ambiguous. Germline V gene sequence: CDR1 MDHEN, CDR2 SYDVKM. The CDR3 has 13 amino acids. Full variable domain (rest looked up from reference TRBV28 and TRBJ2-3): DVKVTQSSRYLVKRTGEKVFLECVQDMDHENMFWYRQDPGLGLRLIYFSYDVKMKEKGDIPEGYSVSREKKERFSLILESASTNQTSMYLCASSQTQGVPPSFGPGTRLTVL.

This chain links TRBV27 with TRBJ2-7; 12 bases match TRBD2. The CDR3 consists of 19 residues. The trim removed 5 bases at V and 0 bases at J, leaving 14 bases unmatched. CDR1 is MNHEY, CDR2 SMNVEV, per germline (reference sequence). The CDR3 loop is CASSPSSGRAPPSSYEQYF. In DNA form, the CDR3 reads TGTGCCAGCAGTCCCTCTAGCGGGAGGGCCCCCCCCAGCTCCTACGAGCAGTACTTC.

The count of this clone is one. The junction does not match germline at one end; this may be a read error. V usage is TRBV10-1 and J usage is TRBJ2-4; 8 nucleotides agree with TRBD1. The length of the CDR3 is 17 residues. Per germline, CDR1 WNHNN and CDR2 SYGVQD (reference sequence). The CDR3 reads CASLTQDRVCSKNIQYF. The CDR3 DNA reads TGTGCCAGCCTTACCCAGGACAGGGTTTGTTCCAAAAACATTCAGTACTTC.

The CDR3 region is CASSLTGNNSPLHF. DNA for the CDR3: TGCGCCAGCAGCTTGACAGGAAATAATTCACCCCTCCACTTT. The chain couples TRBV5-1 to TRBJ1-6; TRBD1 is a possible D gene (5 bases). The length of the CDR3 is 14 residues. Per germline, CDR1 SGHRS and CDR2 YFSETQ. With 1 base removed from V and 5 bases from J, the gap between germline ends came to 7 bases.

In its sample, this clone was seen a few times. This chain links TRBV28 with TRBJ1-2; 10 nucleotides line up with TRBD1. Germline CDR1 reads MDHEN; CDR2 reads SYDVKM. Unmatched junction bases numbered 7, after V lost 8 bases and J lost 4 bases. This CDR3 is 14 amino acids long. For the CDR3, the DNA is TGTGCCAGCCGGGACAGGGGCCCCGGCTATGGCTACACCTTC. It specifies CASRDRGPGYGYTF.

This clone was detected once. The gene calls are TRBV10-3 and TRBJ2-5, with TRBD1 matching 10 bases. This CDR3 spans 17 amino acids. With V trimmed by 0 bases and J by 5 bases, 9 bases remained unmatched. Germline V CDR1 and CDR2: ENHRY, SYGVKD. The DNA for the CDR3 is TGTGCCATCAGTGAGTCGAAGAGCCGGACAGGGGGGGAGACCCAGTACTTC. It encodes CAISESKSRTGGETQYF.

The chain recombines TRBV5-4 with TRBJ2-3; 13 nucleotides line up with TRBD2. The CDR3 runs 17 residues. The V gene's germline CDR1 is SGHNT and CDR2 YYREEE (reference sequence). V shed 1 base, J shed 5 bases, and the junction held 7 bases outside the gene matches. The CDR3 reads CASSLFGLAGAIDTQYF. In DNA form, the CDR3 reads TGTGCCAGCAGCTTGTTCGGACTAGCGGGAGCCATAGATACGCAGTATTTT.

This chain connects TRBV7-9 to TRBJ2-7; the D gene is possibly TRBD1 (6 bases). CDR3 length equals 12 residues. The V gene lost 8 bases and the J gene lost 2 bases, with 10 bases spanning the gap. Per germline, CDR1 SEHNR and CDR2 FQNEAQ (reference sequence). The CDR3 protein is CASQGGAYEQYF. The CDR3 DNA sequence: TGTGCCAGCCAAGGGGGAGCCTACGAGCAGTACTTC.

The chain is built from TRBV2 and TRBJ1-2; a weak D match, TRBD1 (5 bases). Per the germline V gene, CDR1 is SNHLY and CDR2 is FYNNEI. The ends were cut back, 0 bases at V and 0 bases at J, with 11 bases in the middle. This CDR3 spans 16 amino acids. CDR3 amino acids: CASSEAAAGANYGYTF. The CDR3 nucleotides read TGTGCCAGCAGTGAAGCTGCAGCGGGGGCTAACTATGGCTACACCTTC. The whole variable domain, filled in from reference TRBV2 and TRBJ1-2, reads EPEVTQTPSHQVTQMGQEVILRCVPISNHLYFYWYRQILGQKVEFLVSFYNNEISEKSEIFDDQFSVERPDGSNFTLKIRSTKLEDSAMYFCASSEAAAGANYGYTFGSGTRLTVV.

The chain has TRBV28 and TRBJ1-2; the match to TRBD1 covers 8 bases. V lost 2 bases and J lost 4; bases outside the gene matches: 3. The CDR3 is 14 amino acids. Germline V gene data show CDR1 as MDHEN and CDR2 as SYDVKM. The CDR3 DNA follows: TGTGCCAGCAGTTTACAGGGGGCTGGCTATGGCTACACCTTC. This gives the protein CASSLQGAGYGYTF.

The rearrangement joins TRBV2 to TRBJ2-5; D could derive from TRBD1 or TRBD2 (5 bases each). The V gene lost 3 bases and the J gene lost 6 bases, with 14 bases spanning the gap. This CDR3 spans 14 amino acids. The germline gives CDR1 SNHLY, CDR2 FYNNEI. Here the CDR3 reads CASSDKLPGQTQYF. The CDR3 bases are TGTGCCAGCAGTGACAAGCTCCCGGGGCAGACCCAGTACTTC.

Here the CDR3 DNA reads TGTGCCAGCAGCCTCATCGCCGGGAGAGGGACAGATACGCAGTATTTT. This codes for CASSLIAGRGTDTQYF. V and J are TRBV11-3 and TRBJ2-3, with a tentative D call TRBD2 (6 bases). From germline, CDR1 is SGHNT and CDR2 YENEEA. The CDR3 is made up of 16 amino acids. V was cut by 5 bases and J by 3 bases, with 18 bases left in between.

This clone was detected only a few times. V usage is TRBV6-1 and J usage is TRBJ1-5; D is unresolved. From germline, CDR1 is MNHNS and CDR2 SASEGT. V lost 0 bases and J 6 bases, leaving 9 bases between the germline ends. This CDR3 has 14 amino acids. The CDR3 sequence: CASSEAAGTQPQHF. Here the CDR3 DNA reads TGTGCCAGCAGTGAAGCAGCGGGCACTCAGCCCCAGCATTTT.

This clone was recorded once. The chain recombines TRBV4-1 with TRBJ2-3; TRBD1 agrees at 7 bases. With 2 bases clipped from V and 5 bases from J, the junction kept 10 bases outside the gene matches. This CDR3 spans 16 amino acids. Germline lookup yields CDR1 MGHRA and CDR2 YSYEKL. This CDR3 is CASSQKGASRIDTQYF. The CDR3, as DNA: TGCGCCAGCAGCCAAAAGGGGGCTAGCCGGATAGATACGCAGTATTTT.

The chain links TRBV6-1 to TRBJ2-1; D might be TRBD1 or TRBD2, each matching 6 bases. The V end was cut by 1 base, the J end by 5 bases, with 9 bases between. The CDR3 sequence is 14 residues long. The germline V gene encodes CDR1 MNHNS and CDR2 SASEGT. As DNA, the CDR3 is TGTGCCAGCAGTGAAGTGGGGGGCAACAATGAGCAGTTCTTC. It encodes CASSEVGGNNEQFF.

The gene calls are TRBV5-1 and TRBJ1-2; D perhaps matches TRBD1 (5 bases). The CDR3 length is 13 residues. Germline CDR1 SGHRS, CDR2 YFSETQ. Trimming took 3 bases from V and 3 from J, leaving 9 bases between them. The CDR3 DNA reads as TGCGCCAGCAGCTGGGACCGTTACTATGGCTACACCTTC. Encoded protein: CASSWDRYYGYTF.

CDR3 protein: CAISDPGEEETQYF. In DNA form, the CDR3 reads TGTGCCATCAGTGACCCTGGAGAAGAAGAGACCCAGTACTTC. This sequence joins TRBV10-3 and TRBJ2-5, with D uncertain. This CDR3 is built from 14 residues. The V gene's germline CDR1 is ENHRY and CDR2 SYGVKD. V was clipped by 3 bases and J by 3 bases, with 11 bases between them.

This clone has more than one count but fewer than ten. This rearrangement joins TRBV29-1 to TRBJ1-2, with 9 bases matching TRBD1. The CDR3 runs to 14 residues. V lost 6 bases to trimming and J lost 4 bases; unmatched junction nucleotides: 9. Germline V gene data show CDR1 as SQVTM and CDR2 as ANQGSEA. The CDR3 spells CSVADRGQLYGYTF. The CDR3 DNA is TGCAGCGTCGCGGACAGGGGACAGCTCTATGGCTACACCTTC.

The rearrangement uses TRBV7-2 and TRBJ1-2, with 11 bases aligning to TRBD1. CDR1 SGHTA and CDR2 FQGNSA come from the germline V gene. This CDR3 is built from 15 residues. Losses at the gene ends were 6 bases for V and 5 bases for J; bases not matched to a gene: 8. The CDR3 nucleotides are TGTGCCAGCAGATCAGGACAGGGGGCGTGGTATGGCTACACCTTC. This sequence encodes CASRSGQGAWYGYTF.

This sequence joins TRBV19 and TRBJ2-7, with 10 nucleotides matching TRBD1. The CDR3 covers 14 residues. Germline assignment: CDR1 LNHDA and CDR2 SQIVND (reference sequence). The J segment lost 3 bases and the V segment lost 6 bases, leaving 5 bases of the junction unmatched. CDR3 region: CASSPGQGNYEQYF. In DNA form, the CDR3 reads TGTGCCAGTAGCCCGGGACAGGGGAACTACGAGCAGTACTTC.

In this sample, this clone turned up once. The CDR3 coding sequence is TGTGCCACCGGTGGAGCCCTGAACACTGAAGCTTTCTTT. Translating it yields CATGGALNTEAFF. V is TRBV7-9 and J is TRBJ1-1; no clear D gene. V lost 10 bases and J 0 bases, leaving 12 bases between the germline ends. The CDR3 length is 13 residues. Germline CDR1 SEHNR, CDR2 FQNEAQ (reference sequence).

CDR3 DNA: TGTGCCAGTAGTATAGTCGGGACAGGGATGGGAGAGACCCAGTACTTC. Its protein is CASSIVGTGMGETQYF. This chain joins TRBV19 and TRBJ2-5; 9 positions agree with TRBD1. Germline trimming cut 1 base from V and 4 bases from J; bases unmatched to any gene: 7. This CDR3 comprises 16 residues. CDR1 is LNHDA, CDR2 SQIVND, per germline (reference sequence).

Points on this clone: A junction boundary mismatches the germline segment, possibly from a read error. The V call is TRBV9, the J call TRBJ1-2; possibly TRBD1 for D (5 bases). Germline CDR1 and CDR2: SGDLS and YYNGEE. The CDR3 has 9 residues. The CDR3 nucleotides are TGTGCCAGCAGCGTTGACAGCACATTC. Amino acid sequence: CASSVDSTF.

The chain combines TRBV10-1 with TRBJ2-1; a possible D gene is TRBD2 (5 bases). This CDR3 contains 15 residues. CDR1 is WNHNN and CDR2 is SYGVQD in the germline V gene (reference sequence). V shed 0 bases and J shed 7 bases, with 13 bases lying between them. The CDR3 reads CASSESGIRGNEQFF. CDR3 DNA sequence: TGCGCCAGCAGTGAGTCCGGTATTCGGGGAAATGAGCAGTTCTTC.

The genes are TRBV7-3 and TRBJ2-1; D uncertain. V lost 5 bases, J lost 9 bases, and 17 bases lay in between. The CDR3 length is 14 residues. Germline CDR1 is SGHTA and CDR2 is FQGTGA. In DNA form, the CDR3 reads TGTGCCAGCAGCCCCAAAATGGGTTGGGGTGAGCAGTTCTTC. Its protein is CASSPKMGWGEQFF.

The V gene is TRBV10-3, the J gene TRBJ1-6; D perhaps matches TRBD1 (5 bases). Per the germline V gene, CDR1 is ENHRY and CDR2 is SYGVKD. The V end lost 3 bases, the J end lost 10 bases, and 16 bases lay between the germline ends. This CDR3 spans 15 amino acids. The CDR3 here is CAISELEGSYSPLHF. The CDR3 DNA reads as TGTGCCATCAGTGAACTGGAGGGGTCGTACTCACCCCTCCACTTT.

The chain employs TRBV27 and TRBJ2-5; 10 bases line up with TRBD2. The J call may be wrong; the DNA end is better matched by TRBJ2-7. This CDR3 contains 15 residues. Germline lookup yields CDR1 MNHEY and CDR2 SMNVEV (reference sequence). CDR3 amino acids: CASSLYSSGRYEQYF. DNA for the CDR3: TGTGCCAGCAGTTTATATTCTAGCGGGAGATACGAGCAGTACTTC.